The T cell receptor beta chain described here comes from a study of T cell responses to AZD1222 COVID-19 vaccine. V was shortened by 1 base and J by 2 bases, with 12 bases between the two germline ends. In germline, CDR1 is LGHDT, CDR2 YNNKEL (reference sequence). The CDR3 covers 15 residues. Clones were read by immunoSEQ multiplex PCR, and TCRdb kept only the in-frame ones, dropping some. The profile shows some 130,000 clones, 70% to 90% of them singletons. This chain uses TRBV3-1 (or the pseudogene TRBV3-2) with TRBJ2-7; D perhaps matches TRBD1 (5 bases). This specimen consisted of peripheral blood, obtained on day 0 of AZD1222 vaccination. This clonotype originated in an adult in good health. The CDR3 region has the DNA TGTGCCAGCAGCCAAGGGCAGGGATGGACCTACGAGCAGTACTTC. Its protein product is CASSQGQGWTYEQYF.